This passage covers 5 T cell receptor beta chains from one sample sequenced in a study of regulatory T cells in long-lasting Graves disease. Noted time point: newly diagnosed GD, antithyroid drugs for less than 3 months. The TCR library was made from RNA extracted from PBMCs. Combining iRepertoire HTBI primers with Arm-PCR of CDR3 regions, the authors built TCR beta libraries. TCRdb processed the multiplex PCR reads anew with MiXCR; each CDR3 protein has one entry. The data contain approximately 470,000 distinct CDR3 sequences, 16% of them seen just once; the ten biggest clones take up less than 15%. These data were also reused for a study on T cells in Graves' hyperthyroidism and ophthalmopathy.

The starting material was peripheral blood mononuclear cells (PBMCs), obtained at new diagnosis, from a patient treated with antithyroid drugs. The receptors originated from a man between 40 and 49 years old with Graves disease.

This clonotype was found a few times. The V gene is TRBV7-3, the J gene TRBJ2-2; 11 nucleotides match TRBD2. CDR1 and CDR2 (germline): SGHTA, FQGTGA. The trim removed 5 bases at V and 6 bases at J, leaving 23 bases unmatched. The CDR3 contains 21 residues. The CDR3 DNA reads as TGTGCCAGCAGCGAGGCTCTTCATCTGACTAGCGGGAAAGGGAGACCCGGGGAGCTGTTTTTT. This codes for CASSEALHLTSGKGRPGELFF. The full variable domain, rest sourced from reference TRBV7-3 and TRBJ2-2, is GAGVSQTPSNKVTEKGKYVELRCDPISGHTALYWYRQSLGQGPEFLIYFQGTGAADDSGLPNDRFFAVRPEGSVSTLKIQRTERGDSAVYLCASSEALHLTSGKGRPGELFFGEGSRLTVL.

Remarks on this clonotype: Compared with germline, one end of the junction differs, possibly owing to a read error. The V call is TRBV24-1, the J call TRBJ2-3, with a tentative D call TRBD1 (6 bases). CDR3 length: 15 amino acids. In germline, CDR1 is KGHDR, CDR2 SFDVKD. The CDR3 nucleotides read TGTGCCACCAGTGATTCCCAGGGGATCACAGATATGCAGTATTTT. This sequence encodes CATSDSQGITDMQYF.

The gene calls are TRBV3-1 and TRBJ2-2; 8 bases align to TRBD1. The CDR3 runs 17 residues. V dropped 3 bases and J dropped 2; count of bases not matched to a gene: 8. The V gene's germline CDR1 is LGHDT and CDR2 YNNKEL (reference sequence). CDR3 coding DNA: TGTGCCAGCAGCCAGGATACCGGGACAGGAAACACCGGGGAGCTGTTTTTT. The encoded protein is CASSQDTGTGNTGELFF.

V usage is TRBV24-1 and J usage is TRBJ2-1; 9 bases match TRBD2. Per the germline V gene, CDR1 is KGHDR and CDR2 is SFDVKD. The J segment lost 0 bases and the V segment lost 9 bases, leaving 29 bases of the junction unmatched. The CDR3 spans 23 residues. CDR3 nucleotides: TGTGCCACCGATCGGAGGTGGAGCCGCAGGGTAGCGGGAGCCACCTACTCCTACAATGAGCAGTTCTTC. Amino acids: CATDRRWSRRVAGATYSYNEQFF.

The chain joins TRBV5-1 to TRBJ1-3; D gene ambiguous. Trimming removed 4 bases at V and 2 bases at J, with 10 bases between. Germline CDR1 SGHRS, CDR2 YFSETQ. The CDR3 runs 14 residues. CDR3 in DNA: TGCGCCAGCAGCGAGGGATCGGCTGGAAACACCATATATTTT. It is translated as CASSEGSAGNTIYF.